This T cell receptor beta chain emerged from a study of shared clonotypes between healthy human individuals. TCRdb keeps only in-frame clones here, not all; method: immunoSEQ multiplex PCR. This table has roughly 380,000 clones, about 96% appearing once. Points from the study as a whole: The study found roughly 5.3% of naive CD4 clonotypes shared across several donors. Naive subsets tended to show greater estimated richness than memory subsets.

The V gene's germline CDR1 is ENHRY and CDR2 SYGVKD. Trimming left V 0 bases short and J 4 bases short, with 12 bases between. The CDR3 runs to 15 residues. With regard to this clone: No antigen is known for it.

Researchers reported that CD8 memory united CD45RO+ cells with CCR7-negative CD45RA+ TemRA cells. Sequenced: memory CD8+ T cells sorted from blood. Subset indicated: CD45RO+ cells pooled with CCR7-negative TemRA cells. This clonotype was sampled from a young man in good health. The chain has TRBV10-3 and TRBJ1-2; a possible D gene is TRBD1 (5 bases). In nucleotides, the CDR3 is TGTGCCATCAGTGAGTCGGGATACAGGCCCTATGGCTACACCTTC. The encoded protein is CAISESGYRPYGYTF.